The 5 T cell receptor beta chains in this list originate from one sample, sequenced in a study of T cell changes during pregnancy in multiple sclerosis. Clones were sequenced by immunoSEQ multiplex PCR, and TCRdb holds only the in-frame ones, with some missing. This sample has about 60,000 clones, with 80% to 95% found just once. This specimen was peripheral blood, taken in the first trimester of pregnancy. These TCRs come from a female donor with multiple sclerosis, enrolled in a pregnancy study.

The J gene is TRBJ1-5, the V gene TRBV18; 8 bases are a match to TRBD1. Germline trimming cut 6 bases from V and 4 bases from J; bases unmatched to any gene: 2. Germline loops: CDR1 KGHSH, CDR2 LQKENI. The CDR3 runs to 13 residues. DNA of the CDR3: TGTGCCAGCTCTACAGGGGGAAATCAGCCCCAGCATTTT. It codes for CASSTGGNQPQHF. Full variable domain (remainder filled in from reference TRBV18 and TRBJ1-5): NAGVMQNPRHLVRRRGQEARLRCSPMKGHSHVYWYRQLPEEGLKFMVYLQKENIIDESGMPKERFSAEFPKEGPSILRIQQVVRGDSAAYFCASSTGGNQPQHFGDGTRLSIL.

The CDR3 loop reads CASSQVTGQQYF. Here the CDR3 DNA reads TGTGCCAGCAGCCAAGTAACAGGTCAGCAGTACTTC. The genes are TRBV4-2 and TRBJ2-7, with a tentative D call TRBD1 (5 bases). The V end lost 1 base, the J end lost 8 bases, and 9 bases lay between the germline ends. In germline, CDR1 is LGHNA, CDR2 YNFKEQ. This CDR3 has 12 residues.

V is TRBV6-4 and J is TRBJ2-1; TRBD2 matches 10 bases. Germline values: CDR1 MRHNA, CDR2 SNTAGT. V dropped 3 bases and J dropped 4; count of bases not matched to a gene: 0. This CDR3 spans 14 amino acids. CDR3 sequence reads: CASSEAGGYNEQFF. The CDR3 DNA sequence: TGTGCCAGCAGTGAAGCGGGGGGGTACAATGAGCAGTTCTTC.

The chain employs TRBV27 and TRBJ1-2; the D gene is possibly TRBD1 (6 bases). The CDR3 is 15 amino acids. Trimming took 4 bases from V and 8 from J, leaving 20 bases between them. The germline V gene has CDR1 MNHEY and CDR2 SMNVEV (reference sequence). The CDR3 nucleotides read TGTGCCAGCAGTTCCGAGGGACAACTCCCTATAGGCTACACCTTC. Its protein product is CASSSEGQLPIGYTF.

V is TRBV9 and J is TRBJ2-2; 7 positions match TRBD1. The CDR3 length is 15 residues. J was trimmed by 1 base and V by 4 bases; bases with no gene match: 4. Germline CDR1 SGDLS, CDR2 YYNGEE. The DNA of the CDR3 is TGTGCCAGCAGCCCCCGGACAGGGAACACCGGGGAGCTGTTTTTT. Encoded protein: CASSPRTGNTGELFF.